The rows below give T cell receptor beta chains drawn from one sample of a study of Graves' ophthalmopathy and Graves' hyperthyroidism. From the multiplex PCR reads, TCRdb called clonotypes with MiXCR, one entry per CDR3 protein. The table shows around 1.1 million distinct CDR3 sequences, with roughly 35% occurring only once. The sample comprised peripheral blood or thyroid tissue (not recorded which). All receptors come from an adult man with Graves' hyperthyroidism. Both conserved end residues are part of each CDR3. A D gene is named only where the DNA matches it firmly. The listing skips clone size in some rows; elsewhere it reads once, few, many or a size class.

clone size,D gene,J gene,V gene,CDR3 DNA,CDR3 protein
few,TRBD1,TRBJ1-2,TRBV2,TGTGCCAGAGCAGCGGGACAGGGGGCAGGTGGCTACACCTTC,CARAAGQGAGGYTF
NA,NA,TRBJ2-5,TRBV7-9,TGTGCCAGCAGCAATCGGGACCCTGGGGAGACCCAGTACTTC,CASSNRDPGETQYF
once,NA,TRBJ1-1,TRBV30,TGTGCCTGGAGTGTTTCCGGGTTTGAAGCTTTCTTT,CAWSVSGFEAFF
NA,TRBD1,TRBJ2-7,TRBV7-9,TGTGCCAGCAGCCCCAACCCGGGACAGGGTAGCAGCTCCTACGAGCAGTACTTC,CASSPNPGQGSSSYEQYF
few,NA,TRBJ1-2,TRBV10-3,TGTGCCAGCAGTCCCAGTGAGTCGTACTATGGCTACACCTTC,CASSPSESYYGYTF
NA,TRBD1,TRBJ1-6,TRBV4-1,TGCGCCAGCAGCCAAGTAATAAGGACAGGGCCTCCACCCCTCCACTTT,CASSQVIRTGPPPLHF
NA,NA,TRBJ1-5,TRBV12-3/TRBV12-4,TGTGCCAGCAGTTTTCACAGATTGAATCAGCCCCAGCATTTT,CASSFHRLNQPQHF
many,NA,TRBJ2-6,TRBV7-9,TGTGCCAGCAGCTTAGCTGGGCTGACGGGGGCCAACGTCCTGACTTTC,CASSLAGLTGANVLTF
many,TRBD2,TRBJ2-7,TRBV29-1,TGCAGCGTGGCCATAGCGGGCCTGGACGGCTACGAGCAGTACTTC,CSVAIAGLDGYEQYF
many,TRBD1,TRBJ2-5,TRBV15,TGTGCCACCAGCAGAGAGGGACAGATCCAAGAGACCCAGTACTTC,CATSREGQIQETQYF
many,NA,TRBJ1-5,TRBV7-6,TGTGCCAGCAGCCTAACACGGACCGCCCAGCCCCAGCATTTT,CASSLTRTAQPQHF
once,NA,TRBJ2-7,TRBV10-3,TGCACCGACAGCTACGAGCAGTACTTC,CTDSYEQYF
many,NA,TRBJ2-7,TRBV19,TGTGCCAGTAGCTCAATGGGACGGGCGCTTGGTGACCTTACCTACGAGCAGTACTTC,CASSSMGRALGDLTYEQYF
NA,NA,TRBJ2-5,TRBV6-5,TGTGCCAGCAGTGAGGGACTCACGGAGTACTTC,CASSEGLTEYF
NA,TRBD2,TRBJ2-2,TRBV11-2,TGTGCCAGCACCCAGGCGGGGGGGCCGAACACCGGGGAGCTGTTTTTT,CASTQAGGPNTGELFF
few,TRBD2,TRBJ2-7,TRBV19,TGTGCCAGTAGTATTCTAGCGGGGGGATCCTACGAGCAGTACTTC,CASSILAGGSYEQYF
few,NA,TRBJ2-1,TRBV25-1,TGTGCCAGCGGGGGACGGGAATATGTGGAGCAGTTCTTC,CASGGREYVEQFF
NA,NA,TRBJ1-5,TRBV9,TGTGCCAGCAGCCTAGACGGCGGCGGGTTCAATCAGCCCCAGCATTTT,CASSLDGGGFNQPQHF
NA,TRBD2,TRBJ2-7,TRBV29-1,TGCAGCGTTGGGACAGGGACTAGCGGGAGGGCCTGGGTCGAGCAGTACTTC,CSVGTGTSGRAWVEQYF
NA,NA,TRBJ2-6,TRBV28,TGTGCCAGCAGTTTACCGTCCCCCTCTGGGGCCAACGTCCTGACTTTC,CASSLPSPSGANVLTF
many,NA,TRBJ1-5,TRBV4-1,TGCGCCAGCAGCCAAGATCAGGGTCAGGGCAATCAGCCCCAGCATTTT,CASSQDQGQGNQPQHF
NA,NA,TRBJ2-2,TRBV7-2,TGTGCCAGCAGCTCTTATCGCCACACCAGATCGGTCGGGGAGCTGTTTTTT,CASSSYRHTRSVGELFF
NA,TRBD1,TRBJ2-7,TRBV7-8,TGTGCCAGCATCCTGGACAGGATAGCCTACGAGCAGTACTTC,CASILDRIAYEQYF
NA,TRBD1,TRBJ1-2,TRBV5-6,TGTGCCAGCAGCATATACGGGACAGGGAACGGCTACACCTTC,CASSIYGTGNGYTF
many,NA,TRBJ1-2,TRBV29-1,TGCAGCGTTGACCTCGCGGAGTCCATTTATGGCTACACCTTC,CSVDLAESIYGYTF
NA,TRBD2,TRBJ2-7,TRBV15,TGTGCCACCAGCAGCTTGGGGACTAGCGGGACACTGGGCTACGAGCAGTACTTC,CATSSLGTSGTLGYEQYF
NA,TRBD1,TRBJ1-2,TRBV29-1,TGCAGCGTTGAAATGGGACTTAGGGACAGGGGTAATGGCTACACCTTC,CSVEMGLRDRGNGYTF
NA,NA,TRBJ2-5,TRBV20-1,TGCAGTGCCAGACCGGGGCCCTTGGAGACCCAGTACTTC,CSARPGPLETQYF
many,NA,TRBJ1-5,TRBV19,TGTGCCAGTAGTATCTGGGGGGTTCAGCCCCAGCATTTT,CASSIWGVQPQHF
once,NA,TRBJ1-5,TRBV10-3,TGTGCCATCAGCGGACGGGACTATAGCAATCAGCCCCAGCATTTT,CAISGRDYSNQPQHF
NA,NA,TRBJ1-5,TRBV7-8,TGTGCCAGCAGTTTACAGCTTATGGGCAATCAGCCCCAGCATTTT,CASSLQLMGNQPQHF
few,NA,TRBJ2-7,TRBV4-1,TGCGCCAGCAGCCAAGATGACGGGACCACCTACGAGCAGTACTTC,CASSQDDGTTYEQYF
NA,TRBD1,TRBJ1-4,TRBV5-1,TGTGCCAGCAGTTCCCAGCCGGGACAGTTTAATGAAAAACTGTTTTTT,CASSSQPGQFNEKLFF
many,NA,TRBJ1-5,TRBV10-3,TGTGCCATCAGTGAGTCATACCGGTCCGGCAATCAGCCCCAGCATTTT,CAISESYRSGNQPQHF
many,NA,TRBJ2-5,TRBV29-1,TGCAGCGTTGACCTCGGGACGATAGAGACCCAGTACTTC,CSVDLGTIETQYF
NA,NA,TRBJ1-1,TRBV15,TGTGCCACCTGGCAAATAATGTACACTGAAGCTTTCTTT,CATWQIMYTEAFF
many,TRBD1,TRBJ2-5,TRBV24-1,TGTGCCACCAGTGACAGGGGGACAGGGGGATCTGAGACCCAGTACTTC,CATSDRGTGGSETQYF
many,NA,TRBJ2-7,TRBV7-9,TGTGCCAGCAGCTCCAGGGGTTCCTACGAGCAGTACTTC,CASSSRGSYEQYF
NA,TRBD1,TRBJ1-1,TRBV20-1,TGCAGTGCCCAACAGGGGGTCACTGAAGCTTTCTTT,CSAQQGVTEAFF
once,NA,TRBJ1-2,TRBV10-3,TGTGCCAGCAGTGAAAGACTTGGACAAACAACTAACTATGGCTACACCTTC,CASSERLGQTTNYGYTF
NA,NA,TRBJ2-5,TRBV6-5,TGTGCCAGCAAACAGGGGTTTGGAGGGGGGGGGACCCAGTACTTC,CASKQGFGGGGTQYF
many,NA,TRBJ1-2,TRBV7-9,TGTGCCAGCAGCCCCACCCCAAGTACTAACTATGGCTACACCTTC,CASSPTPSTNYGYTF
few,NA,TRBJ2-7,TRBV27,TGTGCCAGCAGTTTATCGCCCCGCCCGAGAGGGACCTACGAGCAGTACTTC,CASSLSPRPRGTYEQYF
NA,NA,TRBJ2-7,TRBV29-1,TGCAGCTCCCACCGGGGGCAGTACTTC,CSSHRGQYF
once,NA,TRBJ2-5,TRBV25-1,TGTACCAGCAGAGAATCGGTGTTGGAGTACCAAGAGACCCAGTACTTC,CTSRESVLEYQETQYF
NA,NA,TRBJ1-6,TRBV28,TGTGCCAGCAGCCCCCCGGGGAACGGTAATTCACCCCTCCACTTT,CASSPPGNGNSPLHF
many,TRBD1,TRBJ2-2,TRBV25-1,TGTGCCAGTGGACAGGGGGCGAACACCGGGGAGCTGTTTTTT,CASGQGANTGELFF